This T cell receptor beta chain was identified in a study of cytotoxic CD8 clonotypes in ibrutinib-treated CLL. Study-wide results and limits: Clonality correlated strongly with circulating CD8+ T cells and exceeded age-matched healthy donors at baseline.

This clone was found a few times. The antigen is undetermined. The germline gives CDR1 GTSNPN, CDR2 SVGIG (reference sequence). The V end lost 1 base, the J end lost 7 bases, and 26 bases lay between the germline ends. The CDR3 is made up of 17 amino acids. Assay used: immunoSEQ multiplex PCR; TCRdb lists only in-frame clones, some missing. The table lists 60,000 or so clones, approximately 62% of them singletons. The starting material was PBMCs, obtained after 12 months of ibrutinib treatment. The chain recombines TRBV30 with TRBJ2-7, with D possibly TRBD2 on 5 matching bases. This TCR was recovered from a human donor with chronic lymphocytic leukemia. The CDR3 bases are TGTGCCTGGAGTGAAGGCCCCATGGGCGCGAGGGAAAAAGAGCAGTACTTC. Translation gives CAWSEGPMGAREKEQYF.